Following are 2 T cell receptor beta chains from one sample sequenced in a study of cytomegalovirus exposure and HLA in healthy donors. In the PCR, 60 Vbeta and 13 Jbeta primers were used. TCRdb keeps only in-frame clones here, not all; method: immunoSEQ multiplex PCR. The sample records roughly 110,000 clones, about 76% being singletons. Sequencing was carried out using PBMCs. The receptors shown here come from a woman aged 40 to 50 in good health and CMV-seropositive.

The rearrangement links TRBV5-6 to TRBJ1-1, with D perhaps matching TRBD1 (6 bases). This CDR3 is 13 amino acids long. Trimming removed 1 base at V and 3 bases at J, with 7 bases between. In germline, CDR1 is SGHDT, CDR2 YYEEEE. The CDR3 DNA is TGTGCCAGCAGCTTGAACAGGGACACTGAAGCTTTCTTT. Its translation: CASSLNRDTEAFF.

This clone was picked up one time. This chain's CDR3 is CASSLALSASGGRETQYF. In nucleotides, the CDR3 is TGCGCCAGCAGCTTGGCCCTCAGTGCTAGCGGGGGGCGCGAGACCCAGTACTTC. The chain is built from TRBV5-1 and TRBJ2-5; 11 bases are shared with TRBD2. CDR3 length: 18 amino acids. Unmatched junction bases numbered 12, after V lost 0 bases and J lost 5 bases. In germline, CDR1 is SGHRS, CDR2 YFSETQ.